One and the same sample provided the 15 T cell receptor beta chains below, sequenced in a study of T cell responses to AZD1222 COVID-19 vaccine. Some clones are missing from TCRdb's copy, which holds only in-frame ones; the method was immunoSEQ multiplex PCR. The repertoire has 200,000 to 250,000 clones, around 94% of them found once; the top ten carry approximately 1.7%. Here the sequenced sample was peripheral blood, taken 28 days after the second dose of the MenACWY control vaccine. These receptors were taken from an adult who received the MenACWY meningococcal vaccine as a control.

The J gene is TRBJ1-2, the V gene TRBV7-9; D is perhaps TRBD1 (5 bases). The ends were cut back, 1 base at V and 5 bases at J, with 8 bases in the middle. CDR1 is SEHNR and CDR2 is FQNEAQ in the germline V gene (reference sequence). This CDR3 comprises 13 residues. CDR3 coding DNA: TGTGCCAGCAGCTTAGGGGAGGGGTATGGCTACACCTTC. This codes for CASSLGEGYGYTF.

CDR3 sequence reads: CASSQSFFRRSGYTGELFF. The CDR3 nucleotides read TGTGCCAGCAGCCAATCCTTTTTCCGGCGTAGCGGATACACCGGGGAGCTGTTTTTT. The rearrangement uses TRBV16 and TRBJ2-2; tentative D call: TRBD2 (6 bases). Germline V gene lookup returns CDR1 KGHSY and CDR2 FQNENV. The CDR3 has 19 amino acids. Between the trimmed V and J ends, which lost 0 bases and 3 bases, there was a span of 20 bases.

This chain links TRBV2 with TRBJ1-5, with 7 nucleotides matching TRBD1. With 3 bases clipped from V and 7 bases from J, the junction kept 6 bases outside the gene matches. CDR1 is SNHLY and CDR2 is FYNNEI in the germline V gene. The CDR3 length is 14 residues. CDR3 sequence (DNA): TGTGCCAGCAGTGACAGGGGGGGTGTACAGCCCCAGCATTTT. This encodes CASSDRGGVQPQHF.

The chain recombines TRBV5-1 with TRBJ2-3; D might be TRBD2 (5 bases). Germline CDR1 reads SGHRS; CDR2 reads YFSETQ. This CDR3 has 17 amino acids. V lost 1 base and J 6 bases, leaving 21 bases between the germline ends. The CDR3 reads CASSLLGRPRGTDTQYF. The DNA of the CDR3 is TGCGCCAGCAGCTTGTTGGGTCGGCCCCGGGGTACGGATACGCAGTATTTT.

The V and J genes are TRBV15 and TRBJ1-5, with D possibly being TRBD1 (5 bases). The germline gives CDR1 LNHNV, CDR2 YYDKDF (reference sequence). V lost 5 bases and J 1 base, leaving 12 bases between the germline ends. The CDR3 runs 15 residues. CDR3 coding DNA: TGTGCCACCAGCCCCGGGGGAAGAAGCAATCAGCCCCAGCATTTT. Translation: CATSPGGRSNQPQHF.

The genes are TRBV7-3 and TRBJ2-3; no clear D gene. The V gene lost 0 bases and the J gene lost 0 bases, with 16 bases spanning the gap. Looked up from germline, CDR1 is SGHTA and CDR2 is FQGTGA. This CDR3 is 18 amino acids long. CDR3 region: CASSLTDPGSPSTDTQYF. The CDR3 DNA reads TGTGCCAGCAGCTTAACGGATCCGGGTAGCCCCAGCACAGATACGCAGTATTTT.

The chain couples TRBV7-9 to TRBJ1-3, with 8 bases lining up with TRBD1. Germline lookup yields CDR1 SEHNR and CDR2 FQNEAQ (reference sequence). The CDR3 is 15 amino acids. V shed 1 base, J shed 6 bases, and the junction held 5 bases outside the gene matches. This CDR3 reads CASSLETGGENTIYF. The CDR3 bases are TGTGCCAGCAGCTTAGAAACAGGGGGGGAAAACACCATATATTTT. The full variable domain, completed using reference TRBV7-9 and TRBJ1-3, is DTGVSQNPRHKITKRGQNVTFRCDPISEHNRLYWYRQTLGQGPEFLTYFQNEAQLEKSRLLSDRFSAERPKGSFSTLEIQRTEQGDSAMYLCASSLETGGENTIYFGEGSWLTVV.

This chain joins TRBV5-4 and TRBJ2-7; 8 bases match TRBD2. There are 16 residues in the CDR3. The germline V gene has CDR1 SGHNT and CDR2 YYREEE (reference sequence). With V trimmed by 4 bases and J by 3 bases, 12 bases remained unmatched. The CDR3 DNA follows: TGTGCCAGCAGCGCTCCGGGTGGGCGGGGGGACTACGAGCAGTACTTC. Protein: CASSAPGGRGDYEQYF.

The chain carries TRBV7-8 and TRBJ2-3; TRBD2 matches 7 bases. Germline loops: CDR1 SGHVS, CDR2 FQNEAQ. The trim removed 7 bases at V and 2 bases at J, leaving 15 bases unmatched. The CDR3 totals 17 residues. CDR3 loop: CASKMRGGVIDTDTQYF. The CDR3 DNA reads TGTGCCAGCAAGATGAGGGGAGGGGTGATTGACACAGATACGCAGTATTTT. The variable domain in full, completed from reference TRBV7-8 and TRBJ2-3, reads GAGVSQSPRYKVAKRGQDVALRCDPISGHVSLFWYQQALGQGPEFLTYFQNEAQLDKSGLPSDRFFAERPEGSVSTLKIQRTQQEDSAVYLCASKMRGGVIDTDTQYFGPGTRLTVL.

The chain uses TRBV11-2 and TRBJ2-1; 13 bases agree with TRBD2. J gave up 6 bases and V 3 bases, and 14 bases lay outside the gene matches. The CDR3 loop spans 19 amino acids. In germline, CDR1 is SGHAT, CDR2 FQNNGV. CDR3 residues: CASSFRDSGLAGVFNEQFF. CDR3 bases: TGTGCCAGCAGCTTCCGGGACAGCGGACTAGCGGGAGTTTTCAATGAGCAGTTCTTC.

The rearrangement joins TRBV20-1 to TRBJ1-5; unclear D gene. Trimming cost V 3 bases and J 2 bases, with 14 bases left between them. The germline CDR1 and CDR2 sequences are DFQATT and SNEGSKA (reference sequence). This CDR3 is built from 15 residues. In nucleotides, the CDR3 is TGCAGTGCTAGTAGTAATTCCCAGGGCAATCAGCCCCAGCATTTT. Protein: CSASSNSQGNQPQHF.

This clone was detected once. This rearrangement joins TRBV4-1 to TRBJ2-3; TRBD1 aligns across 7 bases. Germline loops: CDR1 MGHRA, CDR2 YSYEKL. This CDR3 is built from 18 residues. V trimming: 0 bases; J trimming: 4 bases; junction bases outside the gene matches: 13. CDR3 sequence (DNA): TGCGCCAGCAGCCAAGATCTTACAGGGACAGACCGTGCAGATACGCAGTATTTT. Its protein product is CASSQDLTGTDRADTQYF.

V usage is TRBV6-5 and J usage is TRBJ2-3; 14 bases are a match to TRBD2. V lost 7 bases to trimming and J lost 4 bases; unmatched junction nucleotides: 4. CDR1 and CDR2 from the germline V gene are MNHEY and SVGAGI. The CDR3 sequence is 15 residues long. The CDR3 DNA reads as TGTGCCAGCACCCCGGGACTAGCGGGAGCAGATACGCAGTATTTT. Translated, it gives CASTPGLAGADTQYF.

The chain carries TRBV14 and TRBJ1-2; D gene ambiguous. From germline, CDR1 is SGHDN and CDR2 FVKESK. There are 14 residues in the CDR3. Trimming stripped 0 bases from V and 2 bases from J, with 7 bases between. CDR3 protein: CASSQDARNYGYTF. For the CDR3, the DNA is TGTGCCAGCAGCCAAGATGCCAGAAACTATGGCTACACCTTC.

A remark on this clone: Relative to the germline gene, one junction end is altered; a read error may explain this. The chain combines TRBV7-7 with TRBJ2-7; D uncertain. The CDR3 consists of 14 residues. CDR1 is SSHAT and CDR2 is FNYEAQ in the germline V gene (reference sequence). The CDR3 nucleotides read TGTGCTAGCAGTGCGAGAGACGGCCTTTACGAGCAGTACTTC. This sequence encodes CASSARDGLYEQYF.